One and the same sample provided the 8 T cell receptor beta chains below, sequenced in a study of cytomegalovirus exposure and HLA in healthy donors. The PCR contained 60 Vbeta and 13 Jbeta primers. Sequencing was performed with immunoSEQ multiplex PCR; in TCRdb, only in-frame clones are kept and a portion is missing. This sample has 130,000 to 150,000 clones; around two thirds occur once, and the top ten carry 1.6%. The sample comprised PBMCs. These receptors were collected from a young woman in good health and CMV-seronegative.

The chain couples TRBV7-9 to TRBJ1-1, with D perhaps TRBD1 (5 bases). The CDR3 extends over 14 amino acids. Trimming pared 4 bases from V and 4 bases from J, leaving 13 bases between. From germline, CDR1 is SEHNR and CDR2 FQNEAQ (reference sequence). The CDR3 nucleotides read TGTGCCAGCAGCTCTGGGGGGAGTGCCACTGAAGCTTTCTTT. This gives the protein CASSSGGSATEAFF.

This clone has only a few counts. The chain links TRBV10-3 to TRBJ2-2, with 8 positions matching TRBD1. CDR1 is ENHRY and CDR2 is SYGVKD in the germline V gene. V shed 9 bases and J 4 bases; nucleotides not matched to a gene: 4. This CDR3 has 13 amino acids. The CDR3 loop reads CAIGQGVTGELFF. DNA for the CDR3: TGTGCCATTGGACAGGGCGTCACCGGGGAGCTGTTTTTT.

This chain uses TRBV19 with TRBJ2-3, with a weak D call TRBD1 (6 bases). The CDR3 contains 14 residues. The V gene's germline CDR1 is LNHDA and CDR2 SQIVND (reference sequence). The germline V and J ends were trimmed by 3 bases and 4 bases, with 11 bases remaining between them. The DNA of the CDR3 is TGTGCCAGTAGTATCCCGACAGGCTCAGATACGCAGTATTTT. This codes for CASSIPTGSDTQYF.

V and J are TRBV28 and TRBJ2-1, with D unresolved. The V end lost 7 bases, the J end lost 8 bases, and 9 bases lay between the germline ends. The CDR3 sequence is 11 residues long. The germline gives CDR1 MDHEN, CDR2 SYDVKM. The CDR3 bases are TGTGCCAGCACCTCACTTCATGAGCAGTTCTTC. It translates to CASTSLHEQFF.

The chain carries TRBV2 and TRBJ2-5; perhaps TRBD2 as D (5 bases). The germline gives CDR1 SNHLY, CDR2 FYNNEI. This CDR3 spans 14 amino acids. Trimming stripped 5 bases from V and 1 base from J, with 11 bases between. CDR3 loop: CASSPGSPQETQYF. CDR3 DNA sequence: TGTGCCAGCAGTCCGGGGTCCCCCCAAGAGACCCAGTACTTC.

V is TRBV6-5 and J is TRBJ1-5; 7 bases map to TRBD1. CDR1 MNHEY and CDR2 SVGAGI come from the germline V gene. The length of the CDR3 is 14 residues. V lost 6 bases to trimming and J lost 3 bases; unmatched junction nucleotides: 5. The CDR3 DNA reads TGTGCCAGCAGCACCACAGGGGACAATCAGCCCCAGCATTTT. This codes for CASSTTGDNQPQHF.

This clone was detected only a few times. The V and J genes are TRBV9 and TRBJ1-2; D is unresolved. The germline V gene encodes CDR1 SGDLS and CDR2 YYNGEE. Deletions cut 0 bases from V and 1 base from J, with 4 bases between. This CDR3 contains 13 residues. The CDR3 nucleotides read TGTGCCAGCAGCGTAGTCAGTAACTATGGCTACACCTTC. Residues: CASSVVSNYGYTF.

The chain recombines TRBV4-3 with TRBJ1-2; the D gene is possibly TRBD1 (5 bases). Germline V CDR1 and CDR2: LGHNA, YSLEER. The CDR3 covers 14 residues. V was cut by 1 base and J by 8 bases, with 14 bases left in between. The CDR3 sequence is CASSQGRGRVGYTF. For the CDR3, the DNA is TGCGCCAGCAGCCAAGGAAGGGGCAGGGTAGGCTACACCTTC.